The 5 T cell receptor beta chains reported below all come from one sample, sequenced in a study of T cells in Graves' hyperthyroidism and ophthalmopathy. Amplified regions were TCR beta CDR3 sequences from RNA transcripts. First-round RT-PCR of the TCR CDR3 relied on the HTBI primer set. One entry per CDR3 protein, called by TCRdb with MiXCR from the multiplex PCR reads. Found here are about 480,000 distinct CDR3 sequences, 14% of them singletons; the top ten hold under 20%. What was sequenced was blood. The receptors were gathered from a woman younger than 35 with Graves' hyperthyroidism.

This chain links TRBV27 with TRBJ2-5, with 10 bases lining up with TRBD1. Per germline, CDR1 MNHEY and CDR2 SMNVEV (reference sequence). V lost 0 bases, J lost 5 bases, and 6 bases stayed unmatched. This CDR3 has 16 residues. The DNA of the CDR3 is TGTGCCAGCAGTTTATCTAAGACAGGGGGCGGGGAGACCCAGTACTTC. Translating it yields CASSLSKTGGGETQYF.

The chain couples TRBV3-1 to TRBJ1-2, with 9 bases aligning to TRBD1. The CDR3 length is 15 residues. V was pared by 5 bases and J by 4 bases, with 8 bases of the junction left unmatched. The germline V gene has CDR1 LGHDT and CDR2 YNNKEL (reference sequence). The CDR3 region has the DNA TGTGCCAGCAGCTTCGGACAGGGGCGAACCTATGGCTACACCTTC. Translated: CASSFGQGRTYGYTF.

This clonotype was picked up a small number of times. The chain couples TRBV24-1 to TRBJ2-1; D unresolved. Germline V gives CDR1 KGHDR, CDR2 SFDVKD. V was shortened by 3 bases and J by 10 bases, with 21 bases between the two germline ends. The CDR3 has 16 amino acids. The DNA of the CDR3 is TGTGCCACCAGTGATCCCGACCCCATATTAGGGAAGGAGCAGTTCTTC. This encodes CATSDPDPILGKEQFF.

This clonotype was seen at least ten times. The chain carries TRBV14 and TRBJ2-1; a weak D match, TRBD2 (6 bases). The V end lost 0 bases, the J end lost 9 bases, and 12 bases lay between the germline ends. The length of the CDR3 is 14 residues. Germline V gene data show CDR1 as SGHDN and CDR2 as FVKESK. The CDR3 loop reads CASSQEVAGSEQFF. The CDR3 nucleotides read TGTGCCAGCAGCCAAGAAGTTGCGGGAAGTGAGCAGTTCTTC.

V gene TRBV7-3 combines with J gene TRBJ1-2; D might be TRBD1 (5 bases). From germline, CDR1 is SGHTA and CDR2 FQGTGA. CDR3 length equals 16 residues. Trimming cost V 4 bases and J 0 bases, with 15 bases left between them. The CDR3 DNA reads TGTGCCAGCAGCTCGGGGTGGGGCGGTACTAACTATGGCTACACCTTC. It codes for CASSSGWGGTNYGYTF.